Sequencing of this TCR beta chain was carried out in a study of CD8+ T cells in alopecia areata. As the sequencing template, cDNA was produced by extracting RNA and reverse transcribing it. Only in-frame clones appear in the TCRdb table, and some are missing; sequencing was by immunoSEQ multiplex PCR. This table holds 150,000 to 200,000 clones, roughly 65% found once. This CDR3 is 13 amino acids long. The germline CDR1 and CDR2 sequences are SGDLS and YYNGEE. Trimming took off 0 bases at V and 4 bases at J, with 6 bases between the two ends. Stated treatment: oral pan-JAK inhibitor, 5-10 mg twice daily.

The V gene is TRBV9, the J gene TRBJ2-3; no reliable D call. The specimen comprised CD4+ T cells sorted from blood, sampled at week 4, from a patient treated with tofacitinib. The clonotype originates from a human donor with alopecia areata. The CDR3 protein is CASSVVSSDTQYF. CDR3 coding DNA: TGTGCCAGCAGCGTAGTAAGCTCAGATACGCAGTATTTT.